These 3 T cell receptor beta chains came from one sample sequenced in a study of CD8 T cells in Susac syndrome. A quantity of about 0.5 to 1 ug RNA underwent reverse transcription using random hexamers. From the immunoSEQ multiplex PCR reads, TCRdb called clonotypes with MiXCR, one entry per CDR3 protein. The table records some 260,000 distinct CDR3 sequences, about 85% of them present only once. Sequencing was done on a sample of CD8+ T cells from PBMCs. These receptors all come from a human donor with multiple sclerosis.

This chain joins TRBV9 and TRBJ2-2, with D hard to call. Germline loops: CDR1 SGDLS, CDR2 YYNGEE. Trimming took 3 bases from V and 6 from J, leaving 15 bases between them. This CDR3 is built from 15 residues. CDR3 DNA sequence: TGTGCCAGCAGCGCTCTACGAACAAGGCCCGGGGAGCTGTTTTTT. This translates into CASSALRTRPGELFF.

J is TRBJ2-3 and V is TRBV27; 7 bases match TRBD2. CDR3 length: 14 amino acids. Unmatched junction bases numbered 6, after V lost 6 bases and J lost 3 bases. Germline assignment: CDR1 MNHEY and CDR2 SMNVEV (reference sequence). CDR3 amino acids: CASRRGGKTDTQYF. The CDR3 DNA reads TGTGCCAGCAGGCGGGGAGGGAAAACAGATACGCAGTATTTT.

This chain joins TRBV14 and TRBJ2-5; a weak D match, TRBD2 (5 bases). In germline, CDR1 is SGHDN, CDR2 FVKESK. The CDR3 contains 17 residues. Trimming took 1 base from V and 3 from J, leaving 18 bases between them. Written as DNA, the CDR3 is TGTGCCAGCAGCCAAGGCCGTCGGTTGGACTCAAAAGAGACCCAGTACTTC. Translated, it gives CASSQGRRLDSKETQYF. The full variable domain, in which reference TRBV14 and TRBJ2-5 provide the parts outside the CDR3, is EAGVTQFPSHSVIEKGQTVTLRCDPISGHDNLYWYRRVMGKEIKFLLHFVKESKQDESGMPNNRFLAERTGGTYSTLKVQPAELEDSGVYFCASSQGRRLDSKETQYFGPGTRLLVL.